Listed here are 21 T cell receptor beta chains from one sample, sequenced in a study of CD8 T cells in Susac syndrome. Random hexamers were used to reverse transcribe 0.5 to 1 ug of RNA. MiXCR was run by TCRdb on the immunoSEQ multiplex PCR reads, yielding one entry per CDR3 protein. This sample has 150,000 to 200,000 distinct CDR3 sequences, with around 94% found just once. Sequencing was performed on CD4+ T cells from PBMCs. The receptors originated from a human donor in good health.

V usage is TRBV3-1 and J usage is TRBJ2-2; 8 nucleotides match TRBD1. The V segment lost 2 bases and the J segment 6 bases; nucleotides outside the gene matches: 5. The CDR3 spans 15 residues. Germline V gives CDR1 LGHDT, CDR2 YNNKEL (reference sequence). The CDR3 nucleotides read TGTGCCAGCAGCCAACAGGGGGCGGGGTCCGGGGAGCTGTTTTTT. Amino acids: CASSQQGAGSGELFF.

V and J are TRBV20-1 and TRBJ2-7; perhaps TRBD2 as D (5 bases). The CDR3 is 15 residues long. Looked up from germline, CDR1 is DFQATT and CDR2 is SNEGSKA (reference sequence). Trimming took 5 bases from V and 0 from J, leaving 17 bases between them. CDR3 sequence (DNA): TGCAGTGCTTTCCGTTTGAGTGGGAGCTCCTACGAGCAGTACTTC. Encoded protein: CSAFRLSGSSYEQYF.

The genes are TRBV29-1 and TRBJ2-2, with 9 nucleotides matching TRBD1. J lost 1 base, V lost 5 bases, and 2 bases had no gene match. The CDR3 covers 14 residues. Germline V CDR1 and CDR2: SQVTM, ANQGSEA. CDR3 in amino acids: CSVRTGVNTGELFF. CDR3 DNA: TGCAGCGTTAGGACAGGGGTGAACACCGGGGAGCTGTTTTTT.

This chain joins TRBV12-3 or TRBV12-4 and TRBJ1-2; D is ambiguous. This CDR3 spans 12 amino acids. The ends were cut back, 3 bases at V and 1 base at J, with 3 bases in the middle. CDR3 amino acids: CASSLGNYGYTF. For the CDR3, the DNA is TGTGCCAGCAGTTTGGGTAACTATGGCTACACCTTC.

This chain links TRBV28 with TRBJ2-3; D is unclear. Germline lookup yields CDR1 MDHEN and CDR2 SYDVKM. V lost 4 bases and J 0 bases, leaving 8 bases between the germline ends. This CDR3 is 14 amino acids long. CDR3 loop: CASSSPDSTDTQYF. CDR3 nucleotides: TGTGCCAGCAGTTCCCCGGACAGCACAGATACGCAGTATTTT.

This clonotype was found once. This chain connects TRBV12-3 or TRBV12-4 to TRBJ2-1; D call uncertain. With 7 bases removed from V and 3 bases from J, the gap between germline ends came to 4 bases. This CDR3 contains 11 residues. The CDR3 bases are TGTGCCAGCATGAGCTACAATGAGCAGTTCTTC. Translating it yields CASMSYNEQFF.

J is TRBJ2-7 and V is TRBV27, with D unresolved. The CDR3 length is 12 residues. Germline CDR1 reads MNHEY; CDR2 reads SMNVEV (reference sequence). V was shortened by 2 bases and J by 7 bases, with 9 bases between the two germline ends. This CDR3 reads CASSLVNGEQYF. DNA of the CDR3: TGTGCCAGCAGTTTAGTCAACGGAGAGCAGTACTTC.

This clonotype was seen only once. V usage is TRBV20-1 and J usage is TRBJ2-1; TRBD2 aligns across 12 bases. CDR1 and CDR2 (germline): DFQATT, SNEGSKA (reference sequence). Trimming took 0 bases from V and 8 from J; bases not matched to a gene: 11. This CDR3 is 17 amino acids long. The CDR3 sequence: CSARDPLAGGQGDEQFF. The CDR3 DNA sequence: TGCAGTGCTAGAGATCCCCTAGCGGGGGGGCAAGGCGATGAGCAGTTCTTC.

V and J are TRBV3-1 and TRBJ2-3; TRBD2 is a possible D gene (6 bases). The CDR3 length is 12 residues. V was pared by 6 bases and J by 8 bases, with 12 bases between. Germline V gene lookup returns CDR1 LGHDT and CDR2 YNNKEL (reference sequence). CDR3 DNA: TGTGCCAGCAGGGCGGGGAGAGGTACGCAGTATTTT. Translating gives CASRAGRGTQYF.

V usage is TRBV12-3 or TRBV12-4 and J usage is TRBJ2-3; 10 bases agree with TRBD1. Germline trimming cut 6 bases from V and 4 bases from J; bases unmatched to any gene: 13. The CDR3 consists of 17 residues. CDR3 nucleotide sequence: TGTGCCAGCAGACAGAGCAATCGGGACAGGGGCGCAGATACGCAGTATTTT. It yields the protein CASRQSNRDRGADTQYF.

The chain combines TRBV29-1 with TRBJ1-2; D gene unclear. Germline loops: CDR1 SQVTM, CDR2 ANQGSEA. With 1 base removed from V and 2 bases from J, the gap between germline ends came to 11 bases. CDR3 length: 14 amino acids. CDR3 in amino acids: CSVEGRGRNYGYTF. The DNA for the CDR3 is TGCAGCGTTGAAGGCCGCGGGCGAAACTATGGCTACACCTTC.

Here the CDR3 DNA reads TGTGCCAGCAGCCCGATGGGGTTTGAAGCTTTCTTT. Its translation: CASSPMGFEAFF. The chain has TRBV7-9 and TRBJ1-1; D not certain. The CDR3 extends over 12 amino acids. V shed 5 bases and J shed 7 bases, with 11 bases lying between them. Per the germline V gene, CDR1 is SEHNR and CDR2 is FQNEAQ (reference sequence).

The V call is TRBV18, the J call TRBJ2-2, with a possible D match to TRBD2 (6 bases). Germline V gene lookup returns CDR1 KGHSH and CDR2 LQKENI. V was pared by 2 bases and J by 4 bases, with 11 bases between. The CDR3 has 15 residues. CDR3 amino acids: CASSPSRGSTGELFF. The CDR3 region has the DNA TGTGCCAGCTCACCATCCCGGGGGAGCACCGGGGAGCTGTTTTTT.

The chain recombines TRBV13 with TRBJ2-1; D not certain. The germline gives CDR1 PRHDT, CDR2 FYEKMQ (reference sequence). Trimming shortened V by 0 bases and J by 8 bases, and 11 bases separated the two germline ends. This CDR3 comprises 14 residues. As DNA, the CDR3 is TGTGCCAGCAGCTTAGGAGGGCTATTTGATGAGCAGTTCTTC. As protein: CASSLGGLFDEQFF.

V and J are TRBV12-3 or TRBV12-4 and TRBJ1-5, with D possibly matching TRBD1 (5 bases). The CDR3 extends over 14 amino acids. With 3 bases removed from V and 7 bases from J, the gap between germline ends came to 13 bases. CDR3 coding DNA: TGTGCCAGCAGTTTGGGAAGGGGCCAGCAGCCCCAGCATTTT. It is translated as CASSLGRGQQPQHF.

This clonotype was observed a few times. This chain connects TRBV6-5 to TRBJ2-3, with TRBD1 matching over 9 bases. Germline V gives CDR1 MNHEY, CDR2 SVGAGI. CDR3 length: 14 residues. Trimming removed 5 bases from V and 4 bases from J; junction bases left unmatched: 4. This CDR3 is CASSPQGAADTQYF. CDR3 nucleotides: TGTGCCAGCAGTCCACAGGGGGCGGCAGATACGCAGTATTTT.

The chain carries TRBV14 and TRBJ1-1; D gene uncertain. Per germline, CDR1 SGHDN and CDR2 FVKESK. The CDR3 is made up of 12 amino acids. The ends were cut back, 1 base at V and 12 bases at J, with 12 bases in the middle. CDR3 residues: CASSQGLAGTFF. The CDR3 nucleotides are TGTGCCAGCAGCCAAGGCTTAGCTGGGACTTTCTTT.

CDR3 sequence: CASSVGQLAGATDTQYF. For the CDR3, the DNA is TGTGCCAGCAGCGTAGGGCAGCTAGCGGGGGCCACAGATACGCAGTATTTT. This sequence joins TRBV9 and TRBJ2-3; 10 bases fit TRBD2. Germline trimming cut 0 bases from V and 2 bases from J; bases unmatched to any gene: 6. The CDR3 runs 17 residues. Germline CDR1 reads SGDLS; CDR2 reads YYNGEE.

V and J are TRBV9 and TRBJ2-7; the D gene is possibly TRBD2 (5 bases). The germline V gene has CDR1 SGDLS and CDR2 YYNGEE. The CDR3 has 14 amino acids. Trimming pared 1 base from V and 3 bases from J, leaving 11 bases between. The CDR3 coding sequence is TGTGCCAGCAGCGTAACCAGCGGTAACTACGAGCAGTACTTC. Its protein product is CASSVTSGNYEQYF.

The chain has TRBV12-3 or TRBV12-4 and TRBJ1-2; D gene uncertain. The CDR3 has 13 amino acids. V was shortened by 3 bases and J by 2 bases, with 7 bases between the two germline ends. CDR3 nucleotides: TGTGCCAGCAGTTTGAGGCGGAACTATGGCTACACCTTC. Residues: CASSLRRNYGYTF.

This sequence joins TRBV7-2 and TRBJ1-6; possible D gene TRBD1, 5 bases. From germline, CDR1 is SGHTA and CDR2 FQGNSA. The CDR3 has 11 residues. The germline V and J ends were trimmed by 6 bases and 14 bases, with 11 bases remaining between them. CDR3 in amino acids: CASRGVFTLHF. CDR3 DNA sequence: TGTGCCAGCAGGGGGGTCTTCACCCTCCACTTT.